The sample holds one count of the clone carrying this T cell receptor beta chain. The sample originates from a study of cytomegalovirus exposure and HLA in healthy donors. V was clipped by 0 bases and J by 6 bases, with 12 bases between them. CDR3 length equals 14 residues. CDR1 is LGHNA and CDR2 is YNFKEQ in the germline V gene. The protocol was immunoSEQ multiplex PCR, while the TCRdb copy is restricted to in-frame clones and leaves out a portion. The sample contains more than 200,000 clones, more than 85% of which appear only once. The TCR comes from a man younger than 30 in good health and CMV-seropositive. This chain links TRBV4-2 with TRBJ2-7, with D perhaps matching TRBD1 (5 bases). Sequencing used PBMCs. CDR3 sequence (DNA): TGTGCCAGCAGCCAAGATGGCAGGGCTGGCGAGCAGTACTTC. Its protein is CASSQDGRAGEQYF.